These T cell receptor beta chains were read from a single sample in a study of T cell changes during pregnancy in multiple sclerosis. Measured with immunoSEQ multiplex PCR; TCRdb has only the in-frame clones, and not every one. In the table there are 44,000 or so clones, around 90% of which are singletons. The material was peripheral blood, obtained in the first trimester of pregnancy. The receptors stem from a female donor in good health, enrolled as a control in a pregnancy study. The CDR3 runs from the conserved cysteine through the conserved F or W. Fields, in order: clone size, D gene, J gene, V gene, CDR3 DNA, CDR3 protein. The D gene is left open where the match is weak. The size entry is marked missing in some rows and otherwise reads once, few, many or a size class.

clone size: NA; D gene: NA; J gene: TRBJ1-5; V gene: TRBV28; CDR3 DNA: TGTGCCAGCAGTTTAACCACAGCTAGCAATCAGCCCCAGCATTTT; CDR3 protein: CASSLTTASNQPQHF
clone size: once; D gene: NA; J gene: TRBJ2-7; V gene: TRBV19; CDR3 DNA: TGTGCCAGTAGTATTTCGGGGACATCCTACGAGCAGTACTTC; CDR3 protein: CASSISGTSYEQYF
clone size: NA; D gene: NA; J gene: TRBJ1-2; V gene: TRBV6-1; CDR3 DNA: TGTGCCAGCAGTGAAGCCGGGGAATTGAGCTATGGCTACACCTTC; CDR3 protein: CASSEAGELSYGYTF
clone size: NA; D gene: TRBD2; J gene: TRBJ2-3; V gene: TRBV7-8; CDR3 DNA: TGTGCCAGCAGACCTAGCGGGAGGGCCCTTAGGAAGACTACAGATACGCAGTATTTT; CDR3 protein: CASRPSGRALRKTTDTQYF
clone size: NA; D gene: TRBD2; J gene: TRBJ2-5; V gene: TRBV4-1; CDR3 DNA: TGCGCCAGCAGCCCTGAGACTAGCGGGGGGATACAAGAGACCCAGTACTTC; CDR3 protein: CASSPETSGGIQETQYF
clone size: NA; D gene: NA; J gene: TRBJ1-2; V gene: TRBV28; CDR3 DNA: TGTGCCAGCAGTGCCCCGCCGCCCAAACCGGGCTATGGCTACACCTTC; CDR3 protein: CASSAPPPKPGYGYTF
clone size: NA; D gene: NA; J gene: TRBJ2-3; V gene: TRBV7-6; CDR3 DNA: TGTGCCAGCAGCGTCATGTCTGCGCGGGGTACTAGCACAGATACGCAGTATTTT; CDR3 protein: CASSVMSARGTSTDTQYF
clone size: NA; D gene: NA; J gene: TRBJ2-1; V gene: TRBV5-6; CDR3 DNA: TGTGCCAGCAGCTTCACGACAGGCCCCGCCGGGCAGTTCTTC; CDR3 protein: CASSFTTGPAGQFF
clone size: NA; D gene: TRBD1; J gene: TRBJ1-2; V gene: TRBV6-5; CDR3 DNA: TGTGCCAGCAGTTACTCCATTCTGACAGGGGGGGGCGGCTACACCTTC; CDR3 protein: CASSYSILTGGGGYTF
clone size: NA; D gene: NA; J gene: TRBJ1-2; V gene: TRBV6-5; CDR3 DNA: TGTGCCAGCAGTTACCACGGTTCTAACTATGGCTACACCTTC; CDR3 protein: CASSYHGSNYGYTF
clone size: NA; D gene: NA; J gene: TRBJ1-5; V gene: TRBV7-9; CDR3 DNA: TGTGCCAGCAGCCTTAGGGGTCAAGAGCCCCAGCATTTT; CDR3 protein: CASSLRGQEPQHF
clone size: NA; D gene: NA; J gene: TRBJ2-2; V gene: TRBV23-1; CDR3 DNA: TGCGCCAGCAGTCATAACGTGGGGGGTCCCGGGGAGCTGTTTTTT; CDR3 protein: CASSHNVGGPGELFF
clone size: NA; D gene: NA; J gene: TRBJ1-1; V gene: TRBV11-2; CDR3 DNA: TGTGCCAGCAGCGGACTACTGAACACTGAAGCTTTCTTT; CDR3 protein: CASSGLLNTEAFF
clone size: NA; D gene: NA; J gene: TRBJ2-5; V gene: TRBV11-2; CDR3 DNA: TGTGCCAGCAGCCCCGAGGCAGGGGACCAAGAGACCCAGTACTTC; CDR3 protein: CASSPEAGDQETQYF
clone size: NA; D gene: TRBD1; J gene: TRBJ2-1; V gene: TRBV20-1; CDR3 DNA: TGCAGTGCTCGGGACAGGTCCGCGCAGTTCTTC; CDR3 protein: CSARDRSAQFF
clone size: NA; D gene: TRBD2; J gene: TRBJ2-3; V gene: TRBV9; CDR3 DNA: TGTGCCAGCAGCGCCGGGGGGGCGGAAGATACGCAGTATTTT; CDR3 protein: CASSAGGAEDTQYF
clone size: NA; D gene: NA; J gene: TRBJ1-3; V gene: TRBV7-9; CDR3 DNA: TGTGCCAGCAGCTTAGCACCTCTGGGCCCCTCTGGAAACACCATATATTTT; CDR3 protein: CASSLAPLGPSGNTIYF
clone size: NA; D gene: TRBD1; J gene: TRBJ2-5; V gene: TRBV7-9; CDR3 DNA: TGTGCCAGCAGCTGGGGACAGGGGGGACAGACCCAGTACTTC; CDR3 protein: CASSWGQGGQTQYF
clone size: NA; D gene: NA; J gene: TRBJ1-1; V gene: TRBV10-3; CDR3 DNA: TGTGCCATCAGCGGCAGGGACACTGAAGCTTTCTTT; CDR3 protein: CAISGRDTEAFF
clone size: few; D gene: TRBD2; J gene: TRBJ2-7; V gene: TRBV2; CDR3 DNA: TGTGCCAGCGCACTAGCGGGGTTCGTAGTGGACGAGCAGTACTTC; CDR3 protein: CASALAGFVVDEQYF
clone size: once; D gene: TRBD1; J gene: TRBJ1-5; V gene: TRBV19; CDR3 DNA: TGTGCCAGTAGTATAGGGACAGGGACTAATCAGCCCCAGCATTTT; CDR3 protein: CASSIGTGTNQPQHF